This T cell receptor beta chain comes out of a study of regulatory T cells in long-lasting Graves disease. Study-level background: Those Graves' patients who were newly diagnosed had been on antithyroid drugs under 3 months.

This clonotype has at least ten counts. Its antigen is undetermined. Time point noted: newly diagnosed GD, antithyroid drugs for less than 3 months. There was RNA extracted from PBMCs, and the TCR library was made from it. V shed 5 bases and J shed 6 bases, with 13 bases lying between them. The CDR3 consists of 13 residues. CDR1 and CDR2 from the germline V gene are MDHEN and SYDVKM. Library construction for TCR beta used iRepertoire HTBI primers and Arm-PCR of CDR3 regions. TCRdb recomputed calls from the multiplex PCR reads with MiXCR, one row per CDR3 protein. Found here are approximately 490,000 distinct CDR3 sequences, about 16% of them singletons; the top ten hold roughly an eighth. Notes on the study in general: TCR diversity was lower in persistent Graves' patients than in newly diagnosed ones.

The same specimen was also included in a second study, on T cells in Graves' hyperthyroidism and ophthalmopathy. That report adds: Peripheral blood also featured most of the thyroid clonotypes expanded above 0.001.

The sequence was collected from a man aged 40-49 years with Graves disease. The source was peripheral blood mononuclear cells (PBMCs), collected at new diagnosis, from a patient treated with antithyroid drugs. The chain is built from TRBV28 and TRBJ1-2; no firm D call. DNA of the CDR3: TGTGCCAGCAGTATCTCAAAGGGTGATGGCTACACCTTC. Its protein product is CASSISKGDGYTF.